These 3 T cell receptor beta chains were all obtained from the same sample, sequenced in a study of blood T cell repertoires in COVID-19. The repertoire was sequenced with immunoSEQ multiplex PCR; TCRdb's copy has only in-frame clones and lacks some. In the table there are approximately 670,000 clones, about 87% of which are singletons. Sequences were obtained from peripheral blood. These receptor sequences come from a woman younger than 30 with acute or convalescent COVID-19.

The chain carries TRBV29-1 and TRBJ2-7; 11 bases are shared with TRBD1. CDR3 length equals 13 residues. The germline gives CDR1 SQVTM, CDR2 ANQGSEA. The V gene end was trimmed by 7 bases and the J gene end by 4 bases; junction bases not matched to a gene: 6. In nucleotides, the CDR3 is TGCAGCGCCCGGGACAGGGGGATGTACGAGCAGTACTTC. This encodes CSARDRGMYEQYF.

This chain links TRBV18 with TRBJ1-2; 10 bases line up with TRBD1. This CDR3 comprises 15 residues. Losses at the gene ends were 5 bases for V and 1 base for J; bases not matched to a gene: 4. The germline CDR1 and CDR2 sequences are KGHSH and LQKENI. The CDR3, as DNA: TGTGCCAGCTCATCGGGGACAGGGGATAACTATGGCTACACCTTC. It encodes CASSSGTGDNYGYTF.

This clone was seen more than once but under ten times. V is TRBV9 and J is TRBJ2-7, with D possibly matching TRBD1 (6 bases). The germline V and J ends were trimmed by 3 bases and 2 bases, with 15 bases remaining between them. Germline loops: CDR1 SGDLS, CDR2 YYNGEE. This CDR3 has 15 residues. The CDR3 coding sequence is TGTGCCAGCAGCGGCCGACAGGATGGTACCTACGAGCAGTACTTC. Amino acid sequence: CASSGRQDGTYEQYF.